The present TCR beta chain was sequenced within a study of OX40 agonist ivuxolimab in advanced cancers. Overall study: The patients received agonistic anti-OX40 (CD134) antibody ivuxolimab. Study conclusions and caveats: With doses of 0.1 to 3.0 mg/kg, CD4+ and CD8+ blood T cells had undergone clonal expansion by week 6. Low normalized T-cell clonal expansion was additionally recorded for some nonresponders. Antigen targets of the expanded peripheral T cells went undetermined.

Worth noting for this clone: Its antigen is undetermined.

Sequencing used immunoSEQ multiplex PCR; TCRdb keeps in-frame clones, though not all of them. The sample has 30,000 to 40,000 clones; more than 85% are singletons. CDR1 is MNHNY, CDR2 SVGAGI, per germline (reference sequence). The CDR3 has 14 residues. V lost 2 bases and J lost 4, with 11 bases in between. The rearrangement uses TRBV6-6 and TRBJ2-5; D perhaps matches TRBD2 (5 bases). Sequencing was performed on CD4+ or CD8+ T cells sorted from blood, taken in a trial of the OX40 agonist ivuxolimab. The TCR sequence derives from an adult with an advanced solid tumor such as melanoma, head and neck, liver or kidney cancer. The DNA of the CDR3 is TGTGCCAGCAGTTACGTAGCGTCTGGAGAGACCCAGTACTTC. The encoded protein is CASSYVASGETQYF.